These T cell receptor beta chains were read from a single sample in a study of beta chain features in type 1 diabetes. Sequencing used immunoSEQ multiplex PCR; TCRdb keeps in-frame clones, though not all of them. The profile shows a few hundred thousand clones, roughly a tenth of them singletons. The sequenced sample was central memory CD4+ T cells from blood. These receptors came from a man aged 30-40 years with type 1 diabetes. The CDR3 runs from the conserved cysteine through the conserved F or W. D genes are given only for firm matches. Rows give clone size only sometimes, using once, few, many, or a class for an expanded clone.

TRBJ2-6 TRBV4-3 TRBD2 many CASSQEAGGISGANVLTF TGCGCCAGCAGCCAAGAGGCGGGGGGGATCTCTGGGGCCAACGTCCTGACTTTC
TRBJ2-3 TRBV9 . . CASSVVIGTDTQYF TGTGCCAGCAGCGTAGTGATTGGCACAGATACGCAGTATTTT
TRBJ1-5 TRBV15 . many CATNNRTALNQPQHF TGTGCCACCAACAATCGGACAGCACTTAATCAGCCCCAGCATTTT
TRBJ1-5 TRBV2 . many CASTADSNQPQHF TGTGCCAGCACGGCAGATAGCAATCAGCCCCAGCATTTT
TRBJ1-5 TRBV9 . . CASSAFSDSNQPQHF TGTGCCAGCAGCGCTTTTAGTGACAGCAATCAGCCCCAGCATTTT
TRBJ2-1 TRBV11-2 . many CASSSPAGRIYNEQFF TGTGCCAGCAGCTCCCCGGCAGGGAGAATCTACAATGAGCAGTTCTTC
TRBJ2-7 TRBV7-9 TRBD1 . CASSQGDRAIYEQYF TGTGCCTCCAGCCAGGGGGACAGGGCCATCTACGAGCAGTACTTC
TRBJ1-4 TRBV2 . many CASSEQLEKLFF TGTGCCAGCAGTGAGCAGTTGGAAAAACTGTTTTTT
TRBJ2-2 TRBV27 . . CASSLTTPGSCFF .
TRBJ2-7 TRBV2 . . CASSSGGGPYEQYF TGTGCCAGCAGTAGTGGGGGGGGCCCCTACGAGCAGTACTTC
TRBJ2-1 TRBV19 TRBD1 . CASSIRGQGSHEQFF TGTGCCAGTAGTATTAGGGGACAGGGCAGCCATGAGCAGTTCTTC
TRBJ2-3 TRBV5-4 TRBD2 . CASGPGGRGTDTQYF TGTGCCAGCGGACCTGGCGGGAGGGGCACAGATACGCAGTATTTT
TRBJ1-5 TRBV2 . few CASSGTNQPQHF TGTGCCAGCAGCGGGACAAATCAGCCCCAGCATTTT
TRBJ2-4 TRBV29-1 TRBD2 . CSVEVPVAGTRNIQYF TGCAGCGTTGAAGTTCCGGTAGCGGGAACCAGAAACATTCAGTACTTC
TRBJ2-7 TRBV11-3 TRBD2 . CASSLDLTAGDNYEQYF TGTGCCAGCAGCTTAGATCTTACAGCGGGAGATAACTACGAGCAGTACTTC
TRBJ2-5 TRBV5-1 TRBD2 . CASRLVAGGHETQYF TGCGCCAGCAGGCTCGTAGCGGGAGGGCACGAGACCCAGTACTTC